These T cell receptor beta chains were read from a single sample in a study of regulatory T cells in long-lasting Graves disease. In TCRdb, the multiplex PCR reads were re-called with MiXCR into one record per CDR3 protein. The data contain roughly 420,000 distinct CDR3 sequences, about 17% of them seen just once; the ten biggest clones take up about 11%. These data are also associated with another study on T cells in Graves' hyperthyroidism and ophthalmopathy.

Sequences were derived from peripheral blood mononuclear cells (PBMCs), sampled at new diagnosis, from a patient treated with antithyroid drugs. The receptor source for this set is a woman in her twenties or thirties with Graves disease. CDR3s include the opening cysteine and the closing phenylalanine or tryptophan. Each record gives: V gene, J gene, CDR3 length, clone size, D gene, CDR3 DNA, CDR3 protein. A D gene is named only where the DNA matches it firmly. Clone size is stated in some rows and not others, as once, few, many or a class when expanded.

>TRBV11-2|TRBJ2-7|15|many|-
TGTGCCAGCAGCCATGAAACGCTTACGACCTACGAGCAGTACTTC
CASSHETLTTYEQYF
>TRBV28|TRBJ2-7|17|-|TRBD2
TGTGCCAGCAGTACTGCCCCGGGACTAGCGGGGGCCTACGAGCAGTACTTC
CASSTAPGLAGAYEQYF
>TRBV11-2|TRBJ2-7|13|many|-
TGTGCCAGCAGCTTCCAGACCAACTACGAGCAGTACTTC
CASSFQTNYEQYF
>TRBV12-3/TRBV12-4|TRBJ2-7|13|many|TRBD1
TGTGCCAGCAGTACACAGGGGGCCTACGAGCAGTACTTC
CASSTQGAYEQYF
>TRBV20-1|TRBJ2-7|14|many|TRBD2
TGCAGTGCTCGACTAGCGGGAGGCCTCTACGAGCAGTACTTC
CSARLAGGLYEQYF
>TRBV3-1|TRBJ2-7|12|-|-
TGTGCCAGCAGCCCGAACACCGGGGAGCAGTACTTC
CASSPNTGEQYF
>TRBV28|TRBJ2-1|16|-|TRBD2
TGTGCCAGCAGGCGGCTAGCGGGAGGAGGGTACAATGAGCAGTTCTTC
CASRRLAGGGYNEQFF
>TRBV15|TRBJ2-1|16|-|-
TGTGCCACCAGCAGAGTTGGACTCCCGACCGGGCATGAGCAGTTCTTC
CATSRVGLPTGHEQFF
>TRBV12-3/TRBV12-4|TRBJ2-1|15|many|-
TGTGCCAGCAGTTTGGGGGACGGCTTGGGCGATGAGCAGTTCTTC
CASSLGDGLGDEQFF
>TRBV12-3/TRBV12-4|TRBJ1-5|14|many|-
TGTGCCAGCAGTTTCCGCGGTCCCGTTCAGCCCCAGCATTTT
CASSFRGPVQPQHF
>TRBV10-2|TRBJ1-3|16|-|-
TGCGCCAGCAGTGAGACAGGGACCCACTCTGGAAACACCATATATTTT
CASSETGTHSGNTIYF
>TRBV15|TRBJ2-7|13|-|-
TGTGCCACCAAGGGCACGTCGGGCTACGAGCGGTACTTC
CATKGTSGYERYF
>TRBV6-2/TRBV6-3|TRBJ2-5|14|few|-
TGTGCCAGCAGTCCACGGAAGGGTGTAGAGACCCAGTACTTC
CASSPRKGVETQYF
>TRBV7-8|TRBJ2-1|14|many|-
TGTGCCAGCAGCTCCCTCACTGGATACAATGAGCAGTTCTTC
CASSSLTGYNEQFF
>TRBV28|TRBJ2-7|15|many|-
TGTGCCAGCAGCTTAAAGTGGTCTAGTTCCTACGAGCAGTACTTC
CASSLKWSSSYEQYF
>TRBV25-1|TRBJ2-1|15|many|-
TGTGCCAGCAGGGAAAGCGGCAACTCCTACAATGAGCAGTTCTTC
CASRESGNSYNEQFF
>TRBV10-3|TRBJ2-7|13|many|TRBD2
TGTGCCGCGCAGCGGGAGAGCTCCTACGAGCAGTACTTC
CAAQRESSYEQYF
>TRBV3-1|TRBJ2-7|12|many|-
TGTGCCAGCAGCCAAACTGGAGTCGAGCAGTACTTC
CASSQTGVEQYF